This T cell receptor (beta chain) was recorded in a study of cytomegalovirus exposure and HLA in healthy donors (dated by TCRdb to 2017 to 2019). Study-wide context: In an earlier analysis of around 540 of the donors, around 300 Gb of sequence data and 117 million unique TCR beta sequences from about 180 million T cells were reported. About 280 gigabases of sequencing data and around 90 million unique TCR sequences made up an early release that covered several hundred HLA-typed donors. Of the 300 to 450 genotyped donors, 81% fell in the genetic ancestry cluster associated with self-reported Caucasian donors. The study was designed to test whether signatures of past pathogen exposure could be identified by cataloging public T cell receptors. Using immunosequencing, the study profiled T cell repertoires from roughly 650 subjects and related those repertoires to cytomegalovirus serostatus. Besides the first cohort of roughly 700 subjects, a separate validation cohort made up of 120 different subjects was used. The study combined high-throughput TCR immunosequencing, statistical association of individual TCRs with disease status, and machine learning to predict cytomegalovirus infection status. A later analysis re-analyzed previously published TCR beta repertoires from 500 to 700 donors and added high-resolution HLA genotyping to study TCR occurrence patterns. Rather than drawing on any new phenotypic data, the later analysis identified candidate immune exposures from TCR beta sequences and the way those sequences occurred across donors. An earlier analysis of some 500 of the donors applied high-throughput TCR beta sequencing to assess whether each TCR beta V gene segment acted as functional or pseudogenic. Alongside the repertoire data, information on donor age, sex, ethnicity and CMV serostatus was compiled. A later genetic analysis took genome-wide SNP genotypes for about 55% of the 666 donors and used that subset as a discovery cohort. Every repertoire in the discovery cohort had been generated on one and the same sequencing platform. Class I and class II HLA loci were covered by the typing at four-digit resolution. The number of donors typed differed by locus, with roughly 620-630 for A, B, C, DRB1 and DQB1, approximately 500 for DQA1, 600 to 610 for DPA1, and 400 to 490 for DPB1. Four to six DR-DQ haplotypes were handled as single units for association and clustering, since linkage in the cohort was strong. Among over 350 genotyped donors of the cohort, an average of roughly 240,000 unique TCR beta nucleotide sequences were sequenced per donor, roughly a sixth of them non-productive.

The germline V gene supplies CDR1 MNHEY and CDR2 SVGAGI. V was cut back by 1 base and J by 6 bases, leaving a gap of 10 bases between them. There are 14 amino acids in the CDR3, from cysteine to phenylalanine inclusive. Only the CDR3 DNA stays, 42 bases, in frame from base 1. The method behind the library was the immunoSEQ multiplex PCR assay. For the multiplex PCR, a mixture combining 60 forward primers for TCR Vbeta segments and 13 reverse primers for TCR Jbeta segments was used. Amplification of the CDR3 region of rearranged TCR beta genes was performed with a multiplex PCR assay on genomic DNA. Amplified TCR beta libraries were sequenced as 87-base-pair reads on the Illumina HiSeq System. Per the authors' processing: Across the 640 or so repertoires, a later analysis counted some 81 million unique TCR beta chains, about 10 million of which were shared by at least two donors. Raw reads were error-corrected and collapsed into unique sequences with a nearest-neighbor algorithm that merged closely related sequences to remove PCR and sequencing errors. CDR3 sequences were aligned to IMGT reference sequences to assign V, D and J gene segments. For a sequence to be retained, at least a six-nucleotide match to both a V gene segment and a J gene segment was required. A rearrangement was called productive if the CDR3 had no stop codons and remained in frame with V and J, and every other rearrangement was called non-productive. CDR3 was defined according to IMGT convention as the region running from the second conserved V-encoded cysteine to the conserved J-encoded phenylalanine. The earlier analysis of fewer than 750 of the donors excluded sequences that lacked an unambiguous match to a single V gene segment. An earlier analysis of some 610 of the donors called V segments functional above 56.7% productive rearrangements and segregating when the between-donor standard deviation exceeded 5%. To diagnose cytomegalovirus status from the catalog of TCR beta chain sequences, a statistical classification framework was built. In a later analysis, TCR nucleotide sequences were compared against IMGT/GENE-DB human TR gene sequences so that V and J genes could be assigned. A later analysis assigned CDR3 sequences and most-parsimonious VDJ recombination scenarios with the TCRdist pipeline. In a later analysis, each TCR beta chain was defined by its CDR3 amino acid sequence together with its V-gene family, and reads without a unique V-gene family were excluded. A later analysis removed 600 or so highly shared, low-generation-probability nucleotide sequences to deal with suspected cross-contamination and a sequencing artifact. In a later analysis, a clonal expansion index for each public chain was calculated from normalized within-repertoire ranks of inferred template counts. In a later analysis, generation probabilities were computed with a VDJ recombination model fitted to out-of-frame rearrangements, and the resulting probabilities were checked against IGoR. Hypergeometric tests were used in a later analysis to score TCR-TCR, TCR-HLA and TCR-CMV co-occurrence, with a repertoire-size bias correction applied to the TCR pairs. False discovery rates were estimated in a later analysis by permuting HLA or CMV assignments 20 times. In a later analysis, co-occurring TCRs were grouped with DBSCAN, and TCRdist sequence similarity was added when clustering was performed within HLA-allele-positive subsets. Repertoires with fewer than 30,000 or more than 120,000 public chains were left out of co-occurrence clustering, as were roughly five repertoires with anomalous nucleotide sharing. This is the immuneACCESS table as TCRdb keeps it, with only in-frame sequences that have V and J called. A part of the clones is gone; compared with another copy, unresolved V genes explain less than half, and the rest is unexplained. Clone size and the V and J calls come from that table; the DNA yielded D and trimming. Across this sample there are 100,000 to 140,000 clones, with over 75% seen only once. 4.2% of the sample is held by the ten biggest clonotypes.

In total, approximately 700 healthy bone marrow donors made up the cohort. All cohort members were sampled while nominally healthy, although unrecorded immune exposures were likely present. The donor tested CMV seronegative, placing the donor among the 350 or so seronegative members of the cohort. A peripheral blood sample was provided by each donor, and peripheral blood mononuclear cells were used for TCR beta sequencing. The Qiagen DNeasy Blood Extraction Kit was used to extract genomic DNA from the blood cell samples. The paper as a whole reports these results and caveats: A cluster of highly shared sequence variants was judged likely to represent a technical artifact of the sequencing pipeline. The only immune exposure information available for the cohort was CMV serostatus. A further reported finding was that TCR beta sequences accurately predicted the HLA-A and HLA-B alleles for most subjects in the first cohort. A later analysis found that TCR association rates varied across HLA loci, with DRB1 alleles showing the most associated TCRs and HLA-C alleles the fewest. According to the authors, the approach could potentially be generalized to other disease states and immunological phenotypes. According to a later genetic analysis, donors in an Asian-associated ancestry cluster had fewer N-insertions in productive TCRs than the approximately 610-donor mean. In vitro tests confirmed that a few of the cytomegalovirus-associated TCR beta chains recognize cytomegalovirus antigens. In an earlier analysis of roughly 560 of the donors, most TCR beta V segments were observed in productive rearrangements about 87% or about 30% of the time, broadly matching IMGT annotations. According to a later analysis, parvovirus B19, influenza, CMV and Epstein-Barr virus appeared linked to several top co-occurrence clusters. According to a later analysis, most CMV-associated TCR beta chains appeared to be HLA-restricted, and the HLA associations seemed to be driven largely by CMV exposure. Roughly uniform sequencing depth across donors was assumed in presence/absence analyses, although this assumption may not hold. The study gave a list of some 150 TCR beta chains associated with cytomegalovirus. About 17 rarely observed V segments, including chromosome 9 orphons, were excluded from the earlier analysis of approximately 500 of the donors because counts were too low. The cohort was sequenced for TCR beta chains only, and without alpha or paired-chain data the features that could be detected were limited. Linkage disequilibrium might explain the correlated functional status among segregating V segments, but an unknown experimental factor could not be excluded. In a later analysis, HLA-associated TCR beta chains were found to be more clonally expanded and to have lower generation probabilities than equally common non-associated chains. The classifier was reported to diagnose cytomegalovirus status with high specificity and sensitivity in both the original and validation cohorts. An association between a missense DCLRE1C variant and V-gene and J-gene trimming of TCR beta chains was found in a later genetic analysis and replicated in an independent cohort. A later analysis associated about 17,000 TCR beta sequences with specific HLA alleles at a false discovery rate of 0.05. While some public TCRs were present in many individuals, most TCR sequences turned up only very rarely across donors. Some IMGT-functional V segments, including TRBV6-2 and TRBV6-3, could not be distinguished by the 87-base-pair reads and were therefore excluded. When HLA alleles, especially DR and DQ, strongly co-occurred, attributing TCR associations to individual alleles was difficult. Because some donors lacked HLA typing at each locus, the association tests relied only on the typed subset.

Of note for this clone: Its antigen remains undetermined. Within one base of it there is no much larger clone, and no base qualities were kept.

The chain uses TRBV6-5 and TRBJ2-1; the D gene remains uncertain. The material sequenced was PBMCs. This clonotype was obtained from a male donor in good health and CMV-seronegative. The DNA reads TGTGCCAGCAGTTACTATGGTCAGTTCAATGAGCAGTTCTTC. This encodes CASSYYGQFNEQFF.